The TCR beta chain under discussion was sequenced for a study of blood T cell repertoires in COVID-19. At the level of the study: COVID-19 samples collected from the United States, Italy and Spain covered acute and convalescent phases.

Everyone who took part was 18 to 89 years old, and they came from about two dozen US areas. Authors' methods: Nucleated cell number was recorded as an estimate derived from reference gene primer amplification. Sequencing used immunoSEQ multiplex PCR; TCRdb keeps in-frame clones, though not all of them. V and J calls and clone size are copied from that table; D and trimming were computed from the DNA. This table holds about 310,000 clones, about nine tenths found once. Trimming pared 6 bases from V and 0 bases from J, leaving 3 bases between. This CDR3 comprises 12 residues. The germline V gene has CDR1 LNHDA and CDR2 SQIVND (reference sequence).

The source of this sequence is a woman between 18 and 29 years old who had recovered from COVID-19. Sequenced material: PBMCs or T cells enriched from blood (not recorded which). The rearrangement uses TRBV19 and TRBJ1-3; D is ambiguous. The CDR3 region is CASRASGNTIYF. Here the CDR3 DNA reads TGTGCCAGTAGGGCCTCTGGAAACACCATATATTTT.